This is a list of T cell receptor beta chains from one sample in a study of CD8+CD57+ T cells in acquired aplastic anemia. TCRdb reanalysed the reads using MiXCR and keeps one entry per CDR3 protein. The sample lists hundreds of thousands of distinct CDR3 sequences, just under 70% occurring once. Sequencing used sorted CD4+, CD8+, or CD8+CD57+ T cells (not recorded which) from PBMCs. The receptors were sampled from a human donor in good health, serving as a control. The CDR3 runs from the conserved cysteine through the conserved F or W. Each record gives: J gene, V gene, clone size, D gene, CDR3 protein, CDR3 DNA. A D gene is named only where the DNA matches it firmly. Rows may omit the clone size; those that give it use once, few, many or a size class.

>TRBJ2-5|TRBV7-2|few|TRBD2
CASRSSGGGTQYF
TGTGCCAGCAGATCTAGCGGGGGTGGGACCCAGTACTTC
>TRBJ1-2|TRBV5-1|.|.
CASSLVRGPDYGYTF
TGCGCCAGCAGCTTGGTGCGCGGGCCAGATTATGGCTACACCTTC
>TRBJ2-1|TRBV20-1|.|TRBD2
CSARMAGGLYNEQFF
TGCAGTGCTAGGATGGCGGGGGGGCTGTACAATGAGCAGTTCTTC
>TRBJ1-6|TRBV7-3|once|TRBD1
CASSLRQGETYEQF
TGTGCCAGCAGCCTCCGACAGGGAGAAACCTACGAGCAGTTT
>TRBJ2-7|TRBV10-3|once|.
CAIGRIDYEQYF
TGTGCCATCGGCAGAATTGACTACGAGCAGTACTTC
>TRBJ2-1|TRBV7-2|once|.
CASSSKAGAVKQFF
TGTGCCAGCAGCTCCAAGGCGGGGGCAGTCAAGCAGTTTTTC
>TRBJ2-6|TRBV7-2|.|.
CASSLSGGGAIRAGANVLTF
TGTGCCAGCAGCTTATCAGGGGGGGGGGCCATTCGTGCTGGGGCCAACGTCCTGACTTTC
>TRBJ2-1|TRBV9|once|TRBD2
CASSVPSGGEYEEFF
TGTGCCAGCAGTGTACCAAGCGGGGGGGAGTATGAGGAGTTCTTC
>TRBJ1-1|TRBV7-9|many|.
CASRAPGEQDEAFF
TGTGCCAGCAGGGCCCCAGGGGAGCAAGATGAAGCTTTCTTT
>TRBJ2-5|TRBV7-6|.|.
CASSLGGRSETRYF
TGTGCCAGCAGCTTAGGGGGGCGGTCAGAGACCCGGTACTTC
>TRBJ1-1|TRBV6-1|many|.
CASTTTGPWSTEAFF
TGTGCCAGCACTACCACGGGGCCCTGGAGCACTGAAGCTTTCTTT
>TRBJ1-1|TRBV12-5|.|.
CAISLWQESEAFF
TGTGCCATTAGTTTGTGGCAGGAAAGTGAAGCTTTCTTT
>TRBJ2-7|TRBV7-6|many|TRBD1
CASSATTGPSYEQYF
TGTGCCAGCAGCGCGACGACAGGGCCCTCCTACGAGCAGTACTTC
>TRBJ2-7|TRBV12-3/TRBV12-4|.|TRBD1
CASSLRDRGLDEQYF
TGTGCCAGCAGCCTCCGGGACAGGGGGCTCGACGAGCAGTACTTC
>TRBJ2-3|TRBV6-5|many|.
CASSYGQGKDTQYF
TGTGCCAGCAGTTACGGGCAGGGAAAAGATACGCAGTATTTT
>TRBJ1-5|TRBV20-1|.|.
CSARDGRAYEDQPQHF
TGCAGTGCTAGAGACGGTAGGGCCTATGAAGATCAGCCCCAGCATTTT
>TRBJ1-5|TRBV7-9|.|.
CASSLMGGGNTQAQHF
TGTGCCAGCAGCTTAATGGGAGGTGGGAACACTCAAGCTCAGCATTTT
>TRBJ2-1|TRBV3-1|many|TRBD1
CASSLRQGTYNEQFF
TGTGCCAGCAGCCTCCGACAGGGAACCTACAATGAGCAGTTCTTC
>TRBJ2-1|TRBV24-1|.|TRBD2
CASSETTGGANAQFF
TGTGCCAGCAGTGAGACTACCGGGGGGGCCAATGCGCAGTTCTTC
>TRBJ2-7|TRBV12-3/TRBV12-4|.|.
CASSLGKGNEQYF
TGTGCCAGCAGTTTGGGCAAGGGTAACGAGCAGTACTTC
>TRBJ1-2|TRBV11-2|.|.
CASSTSGGLYYGYTF
TGTGCCAGTAGTACCAGCGGGGGGCTGTACTATGGCTACACCTTC
>TRBJ1-6|TRBV7-7|.|.
CASSAGTDGATQYF
TGTGCTAGCAGCGCAGGTACGGATGGAGCGACCCAGTACTTT
>TRBJ1-1|TRBV20-1|many|.
CSASSWGRKNTEAFF
TGCAGTGCCAGTAGTTGGGGACGCAAGAACACTGAAGCTTTCTTT
>TRBJ2-7|TRBV9|few|TRBD1
CASSEGQGHPFYEQYF
TGTGCCAGCAGCGAGGGACAGGGCCATCCCTTCTACGAGCAGTACTTC
>TRBJ2-7|TRBV7-6|.|.
CASSLGLTGPKIDEQYF
TGTGCCAGCAGCTTAGGACTAACGGGGCCGAAAATAGATGAGCAGTACTTC
>TRBJ2-5|TRBV29-1|.|.
CSFKNSQETQYF
TGCAGCTTTAAGAACTCCCAAGAGACCCAGTACTTC
>TRBJ1-6|TRBV7-2|.|.
CASSLGDPPPPLHF
TGTGCCAGCAGCTTAGGGGATCCCCCCCCACCCCTCCACTTT
>TRBJ2-5|TRBV5-5|.|.
CASSFPRAQGGSETQYF
TGTGCCAGTAGTTTCCCCAGGGCACAGGGAGGCTCAGAGACCCAGTACTTC
>TRBJ1-1|TRBV13|once|.
CASSITGRDTEAFF
TGTGCCAGCAGCATAACAGGGCGAGATACTGAAGCTTTCTTT
>TRBJ2-7|TRBV12-3/TRBV12-4|.|.
CASSYRGAPVYEQYF
TGTGCCAGCAGCTACCGAGGGGCCCCCGTCTACGAGCAGTACTTC
>TRBJ1-4|TRBV5-6|.|.
CASSIAHATNEKLFF
TGTGCCAGTAGTATAGCTCACGCAACTAATGAAAAACTGTTTTTT
>TRBJ2-3|TRBV9|.|.
CASRAPAGTEYF
TGTGCCAGCAGGGCACCGGCTGGAACGGAGTATTTT
>TRBJ1-1|TRBV7-6|.|.
CASSLRANAETSF
TGTGCCAGCAGCTTAAGAGCGAACGCTGAAACTTCCTTT
>TRBJ2-5|TRBV15|.|.
CATSRDRLGTQYF
TGTGCCACCAGCAGAGACCGCTTGGGGACCCAGTACTTC
>TRBJ2-7|TRBV15|.|TRBD1
CATSRMLTGQANEQYF
TGTGCCACCAGCAGAATGTTAACTGGACAGGCTAACGAGCAGTACTTC
>TRBJ1-1|TRBV7-2|.|.
CASSPDRDRTNPEF
TGTGCCAGCAGCCCAGATCGAGACCGAACGAACCCCGAATTT
>TRBJ1-2|TRBV2|many|.
CASSGQRTYGYTF
TGTGCCAGCAGTGGACAGCGGACCTATGGCTACACCTTC
>TRBJ1-2|TRBV9|.|TRBD1
CASSIPGQGTEQYTF
TGTGCCAGCAGCATCCCGGGACAGGGCACCGAGCAGTACACCTTC
>TRBJ1-1|TRBV25-1|.|TRBD1
CASSDPQGYTEAFF
TGTGCCAGCAGTGACCCACAGGGGTACACTGAAGCTTTCTTT
>TRBJ2-2|TRBV20-1|many|.
CSATSLRAAGELFF
TGCAGTGCGACCTCGTTAAGGGCGGCCGGGGAGCTGTTTTTT
>TRBJ2-7|TRBV7-9|once|.
CASSLGPSHFSYQQYF
TGTGCCAGCAGCTTAGGTCCTAGCCATTTCTCCTACCAGCAGTACTTC
>TRBJ1-3|TRBV20-1|many|.
CSASRAAESGNTIYF
TGCAGTGCTAGTAGGGCCGCGGAATCTGGAAACACCATATATTTT
>TRBJ1-5|TRBV5-4|.|.
CASTSGLEPQHF
TGTGCCAGCACCTCAGGGCTAGAGCCCCAGCATTTT
>TRBJ1-2|TRBV7-2|.|.
CASSHVRGDSGNTF
TGCGCCAGCAGCCACGTGCGGGGGGATAGCGGCAACACCTTC
>TRBJ2-1|TRBV19|.|.
CASSIGYRGSANTIHFF
TGTGCCAGCAGTATAGGCTATCGGGGAAGTGCCAACACCATACATTTCTTC
>TRBJ2-5|TRBV7-2|.|TRBD2
CASSPLAGTVGETQYF
TGTGCCAGCAGCCCGTTAGCGGGGACCGTCGGGGAGACCCAGTACTTC
>TRBJ2-5|TRBV9|.|.
CASSAQGVGENEHF
TGTGCCAGCAGCGCGCAGGGAGTAGGAGAGAACGAGCACTTC
>TRBJ1-4|TRBV10-3|few|TRBD1
CATGPTGVGEKLFF
TGTGCCACGGGCCCTACAGGGGTTGGTGAAAAACTGTTTTTT
>TRBJ2-3|TRBV20-1|many|TRBD2
CSARTSPDTQYF
TGCAGTGCTCGGACTAGTCCAGATACGCAGTATTTT
>TRBJ1-6|TRBV5-5|.|TRBD1
CASSLTGGMNSPLHF
TGTGCCAGCAGCTTGACAGGGGGCATGAATTCACCCCTCCACTTT
>TRBJ2-5|TRBV2|.|.
CASSAGATETQYF
TGTGCCAGTAGTGCTGGGGCCACCGAGACCCAGTACTTC
>TRBJ1-2|TRBV12-3/TRBV12-4|.|.
CATSLAVNIHGYTF
TGTGCCACCAGTTTGGCAGTGAATATACATGGCTACACCTTC
>TRBJ1-5|TRBV7-9|many|.
CASSSQGTYQPQHF
TGTGCCAGCAGCTCCCAGGGGACCTATCAGCCCCAGCATTTT
>TRBJ2-5|TRBV7-2|.|.
CASSFREGQDNDYF
TGTGCCAGCAGCTTCCGAGAGGGCCAAGATAACGATTACTTC
>TRBJ1-2|TRBV24-1|.|.
CATSDLTGGYTF
TGTGCCACCAGTGACTTGACTGGAGGCTACACCTTC
>TRBJ2-7|TRBV20-1|once|TRBD1
CSASLRGGGQYF
TGCAGTGCTAGCCTGAGAGGGGGCGGTCAGTACTTC
>TRBJ1-2|TRBV30|.|.
CAWRHREGSYGYTF
TGTGCCTGGAGACACAGGGAAGGGTCCTATGGCTACACCTTC